The subject of this entry is one T cell receptor beta chain. This receptor's antigen is unknown. Per-base quality was not reported, and no clone a single base away is much larger than it. The sample is drawn from a study of blood T cell repertoires in COVID-19 (dated by TCRdb to 2020 to 2022). In terms of the full investigation: Samples from collaborators originated in the United States, Italy and Spain and spanned both the acute and convalescent phases of COVID-19. The material from the prospective study consisted of cDNA or gDNA derived from T cells, B-cell-depleted T cells, or PBMCs. Subjects who had been exposed to COVID-19, were actively infected with it, or had recovered from it provided the deeply sampled blood TCRbeta repertoires that made up the dataset. A freely available public database, intended as a resource for researchers studying the immune response to SARS-CoV-2, is where the repertoires were released. Samples came from the ongoing ImmuneRACE study (first 160 participants) plus 1,254 subjects from 6 global collaborators. A de-identified subject ID, COVID-19 status, age in years and sex were almost always included in the sample metadata. HLA class I and class II types, where available, came from metadata supplied by the sample provider rather than from assay-based typing. On the study overall, not on this receptor specifically: The quantity of clinical and demographic metadata differed by source and by participant and was supplied without curation.

Each collaborating institution followed its own protocols to collect whole blood in K2EDTA tubes. Collaborator samples were shipped for TCRbeta analysis as frozen whole blood, isolated PBMCs, or DNA extracted from either sample type. TCRbeta CDR3 regions were amplified from genomic DNA by means of the immunoSEQ Assay, a bias-controlled multiplex PCR. The published analysis was carried out like this. Nucleated cell counts per sample were estimated from amplification of reference gene primers within the assay. Sequence reads were collapsed and filtered to measure the absolute abundance of every unique TCRbeta CDR3 rearrangement. Productive Simpson clonality was computed per sample as the square root of Simpson's diversity index over productive rearrangements. Held by TCRdb, this immuneACCESS table contains in-frame sequences only and omits some clones. Under half of the omission traces to an unresolved V gene where checked; the cause of the rest is unknown. D and trimming come from the DNA, and the V and J calls and clone size come from that table. The sample contains approximately 130,000 clones, just over 75% of them found a single time. The biggest ten clones account for 10% to 12% of the sample.

The CDR3 has 17 amino acids, counting the end cysteine and phenylalanine. CDR3 DNA is the only sequence kept; it has 51 bases, read in frame from the first base. From a lookup of the germline V gene, CDR1 and CDR2 are SGHRS and YFSETQ. Trimming leaves V shorter by 4 bases and J shorter by 5 bases, with the junction holding 14 bases beyond the gene matches. Sequencing was performed on peripheral blood. The V and J segments used are TRBV5-1 and TRBJ2-5; TRBD1 fits 10 bases in the junction. The sequence was collected from a human donor in a cohort sampled during active COVID-19. The nucleotides are TGCGCCAGCAGCCCAGGGGACAGGGGAGGGTTTATGGAGACCCAGTACTTC. Translated, this is CASSPGDRGGFMETQYF.